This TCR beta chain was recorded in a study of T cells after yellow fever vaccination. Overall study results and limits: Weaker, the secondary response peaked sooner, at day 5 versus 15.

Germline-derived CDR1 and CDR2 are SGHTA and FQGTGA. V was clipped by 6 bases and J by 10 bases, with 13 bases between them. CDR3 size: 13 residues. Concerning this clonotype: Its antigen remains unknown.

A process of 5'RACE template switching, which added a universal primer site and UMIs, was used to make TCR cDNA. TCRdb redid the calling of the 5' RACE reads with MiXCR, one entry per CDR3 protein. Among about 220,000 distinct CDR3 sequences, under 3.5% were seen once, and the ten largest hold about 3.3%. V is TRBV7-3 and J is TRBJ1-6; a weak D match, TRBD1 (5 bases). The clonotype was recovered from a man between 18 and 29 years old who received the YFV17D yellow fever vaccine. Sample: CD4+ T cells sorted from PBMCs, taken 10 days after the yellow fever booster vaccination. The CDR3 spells CASRRDSNSPLHF. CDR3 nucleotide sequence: TGTGCCAGCAGGCGGGACTCCAACTCACCCCTCCACTTT. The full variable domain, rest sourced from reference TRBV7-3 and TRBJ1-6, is GAGVSQTPSNKVTEKGKYVELRCDPISGHTALYWYRQSLGQGPEFLIYFQGTGAADDSGLPNDRFFAVRPEGSVSTLKIQRTERGDSAVYLCASRRDSNSPLHFGNGTRLTVT.